Listed below are T cell receptor beta chains from one sample, sequenced in a study of blood T cells in healthy people across ages. TCRdb used MiXCR to reprocess the 5' RACE reads, holding one entry per CDR3 protein. The sample shows over 1.5 million distinct CDR3 sequences, 49% of them seen only once. Material: blood. The receptor set was obtained from a middle-aged woman in good health. CDR3s include the opening cysteine and the closing phenylalanine or tryptophan. D genes are given only for firm matches. Size values are once, few and many counts, or a class for expanded clones, and some rows have none.

V gene: TRBV4-2; J gene: TRBJ2-3; D gene: TRBD2; clone size: few; CDR3 DNA: TGTGCCAGCAGCCAAGGTTTTTCTAGCGGGGGGGCCACAGATACGCAGTATTTT; CDR3 protein: CASSQGFSSGGATDTQYF
V gene: TRBV4-2; J gene: TRBJ2-3; D gene: TRBD2; clone size: -; CDR3 DNA: TGTGCCAGCAGCCAAGACCCCGTACTAGCGGGGGGTCTCACAGATACGCAGTATTTT; CDR3 protein: CASSQDPVLAGGLTDTQYF
V gene: TRBV7-2; J gene: TRBJ2-3; D gene: -; clone size: -; CDR3 DNA: TGTGCCAGCAGCCAGGGGCAGGGTGGAGGGGATACGCAGTATTTT; CDR3 protein: CASSQGQGGGDTQYF
V gene: TRBV12-3/TRBV12-4; J gene: TRBJ2-3; D gene: -; clone size: few; CDR3 DNA: TGTGCCAGCACACAGGGTTTGGGCACAGATACGCAGTATTTT; CDR3 protein: CASTQGLGTDTQYF
V gene: TRBV4-3; J gene: TRBJ1-2; D gene: -; clone size: once; CDR3 DNA: TGCGCCAGCAGCCAAGATTCGAGCGGAAACTATGGCTACACCTTC; CDR3 protein: CASSQDSSGNYGYTF
V gene: TRBV4-2; J gene: TRBJ1-2; D gene: -; clone size: -; CDR3 DNA: TGTGCCAGCAGCCAAGATCTAGGCGATTTCTTTATGTCTGGCTACACCTTC; CDR3 protein: CASSQDLGDFFMSGYTF
V gene: TRBV4-3; J gene: TRBJ2-1; D gene: TRBD2; clone size: few; CDR3 DNA: TGCGCCAGCAGGACCGGGACTAGCTACGGCGATGAGCAGTTCTTC; CDR3 protein: CASRTGTSYGDEQFF
V gene: TRBV4-1; J gene: TRBJ2-7; D gene: -; clone size: -; CDR3 DNA: TGCGCCAGCAGCCGGATAGCGGATAGCTCCTACGAGCAGTACTTC; CDR3 protein: CASSRIADSSYEQYF
V gene: TRBV20-1; J gene: TRBJ2-3; D gene: -; clone size: -; CDR3 DNA: TGCAGTGCTAGGAAGGAGGCGATGGCGGGCAGCGGAGATACGCAGTATTTT; CDR3 protein: CSARKEAMAGSGDTQYF
V gene: TRBV7-3; J gene: TRBJ2-5; D gene: TRBD2; clone size: -; CDR3 DNA: TGTGCCAGCAGCCGCCAATCGGGTAGCGGGGAGACCCAGTACTTC; CDR3 protein: CASSRQSGSGETQYF
V gene: TRBV6-2/TRBV6-3; J gene: TRBJ2-1; D gene: TRBD1; clone size: few; CDR3 DNA: TGTGCCAGCAGTCGACAGGGGTACAGTGAGCAGTTCTTC; CDR3 protein: CASSRQGYSEQFF
V gene: TRBV25-1; J gene: TRBJ2-5; D gene: -; clone size: few; CDR3 DNA: TGTGCCAGCAGTGAATGGGGGCCGGCCCAAGAGACCCAGTACTTC; CDR3 protein: CASSEWGPAQETQYF
V gene: TRBV20-1; J gene: TRBJ2-1; D gene: -; clone size: -; CDR3 DNA: TGCAGTGCAAGTCCCCACAATGAGCAGTTCTTC; CDR3 protein: CSASPHNEQFF
V gene: TRBV6-5; J gene: TRBJ2-1; D gene: -; clone size: -; CDR3 DNA: TGTGCCAGCAGTATGGGGGTTGGCAATGAGCAGTTCTTC; CDR3 protein: CASSMGVGNEQFF
V gene: TRBV29-1; J gene: TRBJ2-1; D gene: TRBD2; clone size: once; CDR3 DNA: TGCAGCGTTCGGCGGGGGGGTTACAATGAGCAGTTCTTC; CDR3 protein: CSVRRGGYNEQFF
V gene: TRBV7-9; J gene: TRBJ1-2; D gene: TRBD1; clone size: -; CDR3 DNA: TGTGCCAGCAGCCACGGACAGGGAATTACCTATGGCTACACCTTC; CDR3 protein: CASSHGQGITYGYTF
V gene: TRBV7-8; J gene: TRBJ2-1; D gene: -; clone size: few; CDR3 DNA: TGTGCCAGCAGCTTTTGGGGGGCCGCCTACAATGAGCAGTTCTTC; CDR3 protein: CASSFWGAAYNEQFF
V gene: TRBV6-2/TRBV6-3; J gene: TRBJ2-5; D gene: -; clone size: -; CDR3 DNA: TGTGCCAGCAGTTACTCTGGGACCCCCCCTTGGGAAGAGACCCAGTACTTC; CDR3 protein: CASSYSGTPPWEETQYF
V gene: TRBV28; J gene: TRBJ2-5; D gene: -; clone size: -; CDR3 DNA: TGTGCCAGCAGTTCGGTAGCTCAGAAGTACTTC; CDR3 protein: CASSSVAQKYF
V gene: TRBV27; J gene: TRBJ2-1; D gene: -; clone size: -; CDR3 DNA: TGTGCCACCACGTCGAGCGCCTACAATGAGCAGTTCTTC; CDR3 protein: CATTSSAYNEQFF
V gene: TRBV20-1; J gene: TRBJ1-6; D gene: TRBD1; clone size: -; CDR3 DNA: TGCAGTGCTAGAGAAGAGACAGGGGTTCATTCACCCCTCCACTTT; CDR3 protein: CSAREETGVHSPLHF
V gene: TRBV15; J gene: TRBJ2-3; D gene: TRBD2; clone size: -; CDR3 DNA: TGTGCCACCAGCAGTGAACTAGCGGGGGGGCTGAGTAGGGTTACGCAGTATTTT; CDR3 protein: CATSSELAGGLSRVTQYF
V gene: TRBV5-1; J gene: TRBJ2-6; D gene: -; clone size: many; CDR3 DNA: TGTGCCAGCAGCTTGGGGCAGGGATCTGGGGCCAACGTCCTGACTTTC; CDR3 protein: CASSLGQGSGANVLTF
V gene: TRBV12-3/TRBV12-4; J gene: TRBJ2-7; D gene: TRBD1; clone size: -; CDR3 DNA: TGTGTCAGCAGGCTTAATCCGGGACAGGGCCTCTCCTACGAGCAGTACTTC; CDR3 protein: CVSRLNPGQGLSYEQYF